Each of the 17 T cell receptor beta chains below was sequenced from the same sample in a study of graft-versus-host responses after intestinal transplantation. These receptors have no known antigen. Profiled with immunoSEQ multiplex PCR; TCRdb holds only in-frame clones, not every one. The table lists some 90,000 clones, just under 95% of them singletons, with roughly 0.5% in the top ten. This specimen was unstimulated CD8+ T cells sorted from spleen or lymph node cells, taken before intestinal transplant. The receptors shown here come from a human donor who received an intestinal transplant.

The rearrangement joins TRBV28 to TRBJ1-2; 8 bases fit TRBD1. The V gene's germline CDR1 is MDHEN and CDR2 SYDVKM. V was clipped by 5 bases and J by 5 bases; unmatched bases: 13. The CDR3 totals 16 residues. For the CDR3, the DNA is TGTGCCAGCAGTCCTTCAGGTGCAGGGGGCTCGTATGGCTACACCTTC. This encodes CASSPSGAGGSYGYTF.

The V call is TRBV27, the J call TRBJ1-4; D gene unclear. V was trimmed by 2 bases and J by 10 bases, leaving 8 bases between them. Germline-derived CDR1 and CDR2 are MNHEY and SMNVEV (reference sequence). This CDR3 has 12 amino acids. DNA of the CDR3: TGTGCCAGCAGTTTAGCCCGCAGAAAACTGTTTTTT. Its protein is CASSLARRKLFF.

CDR3 residues: CASSEVSASGTDTQYF. The CDR3 nucleotides are TGTGCCAGCAGTGAAGTGTCCGCTAGCGGCACAGATACGCAGTATTTT. The genes are TRBV6-1 and TRBJ2-3, with D maybe TRBD2 (6 bases). The V gene lost 1 base and the J gene lost 1 base, with 12 bases spanning the gap. This CDR3 is 16 amino acids long. CDR1 is MNHNS, CDR2 SASEGT, per germline.

Concerning this clone itself: Distinct nucleotide sequences in the sample also encode this CDR3. The chain recombines TRBV5-1 with TRBJ1-2, with unresolved D. The CDR3 spans 12 residues. The germline gives CDR1 SGHRS, CDR2 YFSETQ. The germline V and J ends were trimmed by 5 bases and 4 bases, with 9 bases remaining between them. The CDR3 nucleotides are TGCGCCAGCAGTCTAGAAGGCTATGGCTACACCTTC. It specifies CASSLEGYGYTF.

This rearrangement joins TRBV27 to TRBJ1-1, with D possibly matching TRBD1 (5 bases). CDR1 is MNHEY and CDR2 is SMNVEV in the germline V gene (reference sequence). The V end was cut by 7 bases, the J end by 5 bases, with 11 bases between. The CDR3 extends over 12 amino acids. The CDR3 DNA reads TGTGCCAGCAAACCAGGGAGGACTGAAGCTTTCTTT. As protein: CASKPGRTEAFF.

The chain uses TRBV7-9 and TRBJ2-7; D ambiguous. Per germline, CDR1 SEHNR and CDR2 FQNEAQ (reference sequence). The V end was cut by 5 bases, the J end by 3 bases, with 17 bases between. The CDR3 sequence is 15 residues long. The CDR3 DNA is TGTGCCAGCAGCCCTCGAGAGAGGCCGGTCTACGAGCAGTACTTC. Its protein product is CASSPRERPVYEQYF.

V and J are TRBV2 and TRBJ2-3, with TRBD1 as a possible D gene (5 bases). Trimming pared 0 bases from V and 1 base from J, leaving 8 bases between. From germline, CDR1 is SNHLY and CDR2 FYNNEI. The CDR3 is made up of 15 amino acids. The CDR3 sequence is CASSEAGAGTDTQYF. The CDR3 DNA reads as TGTGCCAGCAGTGAAGCAGGGGCCGGCACAGATACGCAGTATTTT.

The chain joins TRBV27 to TRBJ2-6, with 9 bases that match TRBD1. The ends lost 3 bases at V and 2 bases at J; junction bases unmatched: 8. Germline V gene data show CDR1 as MNHEY and CDR2 as SMNVEV (reference sequence). The CDR3 covers 18 residues. CDR3 amino acids: CASSFVTGGFPGANVLTF. CDR3 sequence (DNA): TGTGCCAGCAGTTTCGTGACAGGGGGATTTCCTGGGGCCAACGTCCTGACTTTC.

This sequence joins TRBV30 and TRBJ2-5; D might be TRBD2 (6 bases). V lost 5 bases to trimming and J lost 5 bases, with 18 bases between them. CDR1 GTSNPN and CDR2 SVGIG come from the germline V gene (reference sequence). This CDR3 spans 14 amino acids. DNA for the CDR3: TGTGCCTGGGGAGGGGATATTGGGGAGGAGACCCAGTACTTC. Protein: CAWGGDIGEETQYF. Drawing the rest from reference TRBV30 and TRBJ2-5, the complete variable domain is SQTIHQWPATLVQPVGSPLSLECTVEGTSNPNLYWYRQAAGRGLQLLFYSVGIGQISSEVPQNLSASRPQDRQFILSSKKLLLSDSGFYLCAWGGDIGEETQYFGPGTRLLVL.

The V and J genes are TRBV30 and TRBJ1-5; 10 bases match TRBD1. V shed 2 bases, J shed 7 bases, and the junction held 11 bases outside the gene matches. The germline CDR1 and CDR2 sequences are GTSNPN and SVGIG (reference sequence). The CDR3 sequence is 16 residues long. CDR3 nucleotides: TGTGCCTGGAGTCCCCGAGACAGGGGGCGTTGGCAGCCCCAGCATTTT. Translated, it gives CAWSPRDRGRWQPQHF.

J is TRBJ1-4 and V is TRBV27; D ambiguous. CDR3 length equals 14 residues. CDR1 and CDR2 from the germline V gene are MNHEY and SMNVEV (reference sequence). V was trimmed by 7 bases and J by 2 bases, leaving 11 bases between them. The CDR3 sequence: CASTDGVTNEKLFF. The CDR3 nucleotides read TGTGCCAGCACAGACGGGGTGACTAATGAAAAACTGTTTTTT.

The V gene is TRBV27, the J gene TRBJ2-3; 11 nucleotides agree with TRBD2. Unmatched junction bases numbered 5, after V lost 3 bases and J lost 3 bases. The CDR3 has 16 residues. Per the germline V gene, CDR1 is MNHEY and CDR2 is SMNVEV (reference sequence). The CDR3 loop is CASSLWASGRTDTQYF. In DNA form, the CDR3 reads TGTGCCAGCAGTTTGTGGGCTAGCGGGAGGACAGATACGCAGTATTTT.

The rearrangement joins TRBV27 to TRBJ2-5; possible D gene TRBD2, 6 bases. The CDR3 consists of 13 residues. Germline V gene data show CDR1 as MNHEY and CDR2 as SMNVEV (reference sequence). V dropped 6 bases and J dropped 4 bases, with 12 bases sitting between them. For the CDR3, the DNA is TGTGCCAGCAGCCCCTACGGGGGAGAGACCCAGTACTTC. Residues: CASSPYGGETQYF.

V usage is TRBV27 and J usage is TRBJ2-2, with D possibly matching TRBD2 (5 bases). With 6 bases removed from V and 8 bases from J, the gap between germline ends came to 19 bases. The CDR3 spans 15 residues. The germline CDR1 and CDR2 sequences are MNHEY and SMNVEV (reference sequence). CDR3 in DNA: TGTGCCAGCAGCGACCTCGGGGTCGCTGGGGGGGAGCTGTTTTTT. Translating gives CASSDLGVAGGELFF.

The V gene is TRBV28, the J gene TRBJ1-5; D remains ambiguous. There are 14 residues in the CDR3. V was shortened by 1 base and J by 2 bases, with 6 bases between the two germline ends. Per germline, CDR1 MDHEN and CDR2 SYDVKM. In DNA, the CDR3 is TGTGCCAGCAGTTTATTTCCAGGCAATCAGCCCCAGCATTTT. It is translated as CASSLFPGNQPQHF.

This chain connects TRBV7-9 to TRBJ2-5, with 7 bases matching TRBD1. CDR3 length equals 15 residues. Germline V gene lookup returns CDR1 SEHNR and CDR2 FQNEAQ (reference sequence). J gave up 1 base and V 5 bases, and 7 bases lay outside the gene matches. The CDR3 loop is CASSHQTGTQETQYF. The CDR3 DNA is TGTGCCAGCAGCCACCAGACAGGGACCCAAGAGACCCAGTACTTC.

CDR3 loop: CAWSVYLAGNNEQFF. CDR3 nucleotides: TGTGCCTGGAGTGTATACCTAGCGGGGAACAATGAGCAGTTCTTC. The rearrangement uses TRBV30 and TRBJ2-1; 9 bases are shared with TRBD2. The CDR3 length is 15 residues. The germline V gene encodes CDR1 GTSNPN and CDR2 SVGIG (reference sequence). V shed 0 bases and J 5 bases; nucleotides not matched to a gene: 5.